This is a list of T cell receptor beta chains from one sample in a study of blood T cells in healthy people across ages. TCRdb redid the calling of the 5' RACE reads with MiXCR, one entry per CDR3 protein. This sample has hundreds of thousands of distinct CDR3 sequences; approximately 30% occur once, and the top ten carry 15%. Sequencing input: blood. These receptor sequences come from a woman of 80 years or more in good health. The CDR3 runs from the conserved cysteine through the conserved F or W. The D gene is left open where the match is weak. A row's size may be missing; if present it is once, few, many or a size class.

D gene,V gene,clone size,J gene,CDR3 length,CDR3 protein,CDR3 DNA
-,TRBV5-5,-,TRBJ1-1,15,CASSLAPGPGTEAFF,TGTGCCAGCAGCTTGGCCCCAGGGCCCGGCACTGAAGCTTTCTTT
TRBD1,TRBV7-9,many,TRBJ1-6,15,CASSLAQGARSPLHF,TGTGCCAGCAGCTTAGCGCAGGGGGCGCGGTCACCCCTCCACTTT
-,TRBV9,few,TRBJ2-4,16,CASSATGGAAKNIQYF,TGTGCCAGCAGCGCCACAGGGGGGGCAGCCAAAAACATTCAGTACTTC
-,TRBV6-5,few,TRBJ2-1,14,CASSPPGRGNEQFF,TGTGCCAGCAGTCCTCCGGGTAGGGGCAATGAGCAGTTCTTC
-,TRBV3-1,many,TRBJ2-5,14,CASSQGGAGQTQYF,TGTGCCAGCAGCCAAGGGGGCGCCGGACAGACCCAGTACTTC
-,TRBV7-9,many,TRBJ2-1,13,CASSTGNYNEQFF,TGTGCCAGCAGCACCGGGAACTACAATGAGCAGTTCTTC
-,TRBV5-8,many,TRBJ2-3,17,CASSLVVRGPPGDTQYF,TGTGCCAGCAGCCTGGTGGTCCGGGGGCCTCCGGGAGATACGCAGTATTTT
TRBD2,TRBV6-5,many,TRBJ2-3,12,CASSSRGGPQYF,TGTGCCAGCAGTTCCCGGGGGGGCCCGCAGTATTTT
TRBD1,TRBV14,few,TRBJ2-5,14,CASSRDSVQETQYF,TGTGCCAGCAGCCGGGACAGTGTACAAGAGACCCAGTACTTC
TRBD1,TRBV14,few,TRBJ1-6,14,CASSQTGGVSPLHF,TGTGCCAGCAGCCAAACAGGGGGCGTTTCACCCCTCCACTTT
-,TRBV12-3/TRBV12-4,-,TRBJ2-5,14,CASSRTGTQETQYF,TGTGCCAGCAGCCGAACCGGGACCCAAGAGACCCAGTACTTC
TRBD2,TRBV7-8,-,TRBJ2-1,17,CASSLARTSSFYNEQFF,TGTGCCAGCAGCTTAGCCCGGACTAGCTCCTTTTACAATGAGCAGTTCTTC
TRBD2,TRBV6-1,many,TRBJ2-3,15,CASSESGALGDTQYF,TGTGCCAGCAGTGAGAGCGGGGCCTTAGGAGATACGCAGTATTTT
-,TRBV7-9,many,TRBJ1-2,13,CASSLEPVYGYTF,TGTGCCAGCAGCTTAGAACCGGTCTATGGCTACACCTTC
-,TRBV5-1,-,TRBJ2-3,14,CASSQGNNGDTRYF,TGCGCCAGCAGCCAGGGAAACAACGGGGATACGCGGTATTTT
TRBD1,TRBV7-2,few,TRBJ2-4,16,CASSFTHRGAENIQYF,TGTGCCAGCAGCTTTACCCACAGGGGGGCCGAAAACATTCAGTACTTC
-,TRBV24-1,-,TRBJ2-3,15,CATSDRSTATDTQYF,TGTGCCACCAGTGATCGATCGACAGCCACAGATACGCAGTATTTT
-,TRBV7-2,many,TRBJ2-5,12,CASSLGGTTQYF,TGTGCCAGCAGCTTAGGAGGAACGACCCAGTACTTC
TRBD2,TRBV6-1,many,TRBJ2-1,18,CASIGRLSGGGAYNEQFF,TGTGCCAGCATAGGGAGGTTGTCCGGCGGGGGGGCCTACAATGAGCAGTTCTTC
TRBD1,TRBV13,once,TRBJ2-7,14,CASSFPTGGYEQYF,TGTGCCAGCAGCTTCCCTACAGGGGGCTACGAGCAGTACTTC
-,TRBV5-1,once,TRBJ2-7,12,CASSPSDFEQYF,TGCGCCAGCAGCCCCTCTGACTTCGAGCAGTACTTC
-,TRBV27,many,TRBJ2-2,14,CASNLGVGAGELFF,TGTGCCAGCAACTTAGGGGTGGGGGCCGGGGAGCTGTTTTTT
TRBD2,TRBV20-1,many,TRBJ2-7,13,CSASPGLIYEQYF,TGCAGTGCTTCCCCGGGACTAATCTACGAGCAGTACTTC
-,TRBV4-2,many,TRBJ1-6,15,CASSQDSMPRSPLHF,TGTGCCAGCAGCCAAGATAGTATGCCAAGGTCACCCCTCCACTTT
TRBD1,TRBV20-1,many,TRBJ2-7,15,CSARGGLGTVYEQYF,TGCAGTGCTAGAGGTGGCCTCGGGACAGTTTACGAGCAGTACTTC
TRBD1,TRBV4-3,many,TRBJ1-5,14,CASSQATGYQPQHF,TGCGCCAGCAGCCAAGCGACAGGGTATCAGCCCCAGCATTTT
-,TRBV7-8,few,TRBJ2-2,14,CASSRRTSTGELFF,TGTGCCAGCAGCCGACGGACTTCCACCGGGGAGCTGTTTTTT
TRBD1,TRBV4-3,many,TRBJ1-2,16,CASSQLGTAANYGYTF,TGCGCCAGCAGCCAATTGGGGACAGCAGCTAACTATGGCTACACCTTC
TRBD1,TRBV28,many,TRBJ2-7,12,CASLGTDYEQYF,TGTGCCAGTTTGGGGACAGACTACGAGCAGTACTTC
-,TRBV7-2,-,TRBJ2-3,16,CASSQVLAMIPDTQYF,TGCGCCAGCAGCCAAGTGCTAGCGATGATCCCAGATACGCAGTATTTT
TRBD2,TRBV2,-,TRBJ2-7,15,CASSEILAGGNEQYF,TGTGCCAGCAGTGAGATACTAGCGGGGGGAAATGAGCAGTACTTC
TRBD2,TRBV5-1,-,TRBJ2-5,19,CASSVQGIGTSGSQETQYF,TGCGCCAGCAGCGTACAGGGGATCGGGACTAGCGGGAGTCAAGAGACCCAGTACTTC
TRBD2,TRBV12-3/TRBV12-4,many,TRBJ2-1,16,CASSGRVAGGPNEQFF,TGTGCCAGCAGTGGCCGAGTGGCGGGGGGCCCCAATGAGCAGTTCTTC
-,TRBV20-1,-,TRBJ2-1,17,CSARDGYTGDQYNEQFF,TGCAGTGCTAGAGACGGATATACGGGGGACCAATACAATGAGCAGTTCTTC
-,TRBV10-3,many,TRBJ2-3,15,CAISGDQGSTDTQYF,TGTGCCATCAGTGGAGACCAGGGGAGCACAGATACGCAGTATTTT
TRBD2,TRBV20-1,once,TRBJ2-1,14,CSAEGLADYNEQFF,TGCAGTGCTGAGGGACTAGCGGATTACAATGAGCAGTTCTTC
-,TRBV10-3,many,TRBJ2-5,13,CAISESTKVTQYF,TGTGCCATCAGTGAGTCGACGAAGGTAACCCAGTACTTC
TRBD1,TRBV20-1,many,TRBJ1-4,13,CSATTGGQEKLFF,TGCAGTGCGACGACAGGGGGCCAAGAAAAACTGTTTTTT
-,TRBV5-3,-,TRBJ2-4,11,CARSPRNIQYF,TGTGCCAGAAGCCCCCGAAACATTCAGTACTTC
TRBD2,TRBV4-3,many,TRBJ2-5,16,CASSQGRSGGQETQYF,TGCGCCAGCAGCCAAGGGCGGAGCGGGGGACAAGAGACCCAGTACTTC
-,TRBV6-2/TRBV6-3,-,TRBJ2-2,15,CASINSRVPTGELFF,TGTGCCAGCATAAACAGCAGGGTACCCACCGGGGAGCTGTTTTTT
-,TRBV4-3,few,TRBJ1-1,15,CASSPGRVTHTEAFF,TGCGCCAGCAGCCCCGGGAGGGTAACACACACTGAAGCTTTCTTT
TRBD2,TRBV5-1,many,TRBJ2-1,17,CASSPGGVAGGGNEQFF,TGCGCCAGCAGCCCCGGAGGAGTAGCGGGGGGGGGAAATGAGCAGTTCTTC
-,TRBV29-1,many,TRBJ2-5,12,CSVEVRTETQYF,TGCAGCGTTGAAGTCAGGACAGAGACCCAGTACTTC